This T cell receptor beta chain originates from a study of early T cells in non-severe SARS-CoV-2 infection. Germline lookup yields CDR1 GTSNPN and CDR2 SVGIG (reference sequence). The ends were cut back, 0 bases at V and 2 bases at J, with 16 bases in the middle. This CDR3 contains 16 residues. There are a few counts of this clonotype. Its specificity is unknown. Separate cDNA molecules each had unique molecular identifiers attached to them. TCRdb analysed the 5' RACE reads with MiXCR anew, one entry per CDR3 protein. In the table there are 30,000 to 45,000 distinct CDR3 sequences, approximately 5.3% of which are singletons. Study conclusions and caveats: VDJdb matching, biased toward anti-spike CD8 responses, missed private and CD4 specificities.

The rearrangement joins TRBV30 to TRBJ1-1; possibly TRBD1 for D (6 bases). The clonotype comes from an adult who was a healthcare worker with PCR-confirmed SARS-CoV-2 infection or an uninfected control (not recorded which). The specimen was whole blood. The CDR3 protein is CAWSVLGQRLNTEAFF. In DNA, the CDR3 is TGTGCCTGGAGTGTACTCGGACAGAGGCTAAACACTGAAGCTTTCTTT. The full variable domain, rest sourced from reference TRBV30 and TRBJ1-1, is SQTIHQWPATLVQPVGSPLSLECTVEGTSNPNLYWYRQAAGRGLQLLFYSVGIGQISSEVPQNLSASRPQDRQFILSSKKLLLSDSGFYLCAWSVLGQRLNTEAFFGQGTRLTVV.